Presented here are 16 T cell receptor beta chains from one specimen sequenced in a study of blood T cell repertoires in COVID-19. The table came from immunoSEQ multiplex PCR; TCRdb's copy has only in-frame clones and leaves some out. The sample lists 150,000 to 200,000 clones; 70% to 90% were seen once. The sample taken for sequencing was peripheral blood. The receptor set was obtained from a woman of 80 years or more in a cohort sampled during active or convalescent COVID-19.

This clone is a singleton in its sample. The chain uses TRBV6-5 and TRBJ2-7, with D uncertain. The CDR3 contains 16 residues. Deletions cut 0 bases from V and 0 bases from J, with 12 bases between. Germline CDR1 reads MNHEY; CDR2 reads SVGAGI. The CDR3, as DNA: TGTGCCAGCAGTTACTCGTCGCCAGGCCTCTCCTACGAGCAGTACGTC. It codes for CASSYSSPGLSYEQYV.

The chain uses TRBV6-6 and TRBJ2-7, with 10 nucleotides matching TRBD1. There are 15 residues in the CDR3. J gave up 1 base and V 6 bases, and 6 bases lay outside the gene matches. Germline-derived CDR1 and CDR2 are MNHNY and SVGAGI (reference sequence). The CDR3 region is CASRTGTGDSYEQYF. In DNA form, the CDR3 reads TGTGCCAGCAGGACCGGGACAGGGGATTCCTACGAGCAGTACTTC.

This rearrangement joins TRBV18 to TRBJ1-1; D gene unclear. V was pared by 6 bases and J by 3 bases, with 14 bases between. The CDR3 sequence is 14 residues long. Germline CDR1 reads KGHSH; CDR2 reads LQKENI. CDR3 sequence: CASSHRGGHTEAFF. The CDR3 DNA is TGTGCCAGCTCCCATCGGGGAGGGCACACTGAAGCTTTCTTT. The entire variable domain, with the rest obtained from reference TRBV18 and TRBJ1-1, is as follows: NAGVMQNPRHLVRRRGQEARLRCSPMKGHSHVYWYRQLPEEGLKFMVYLQKENIIDESGMPKERFSAEFPKEGPSILRIQQVVRGDSAAYFCASSHRGGHTEAFFGQGTRLTVV.

This clone was observed a few times. This chain links TRBV11-3 with TRBJ2-1; D is possibly TRBD2 (5 bases). Trimming cost V 8 bases and J 0 bases, with 14 bases left between them. Germline V gene sequence: CDR1 SGHNT, CDR2 YENEEA. This CDR3 spans 15 amino acids. CDR3 bases: TGTGCCAGCTCGGGGTCGGGAAGCTCCTACAATGAGCAGTTCTTC. Its translation: CASSGSGSSYNEQFF.

The gene calls are TRBV6-5 and TRBJ2-3; unclear D gene. CDR3 size: 14 residues. V was shortened by 7 bases and J by 10 bases, with 21 bases between the two germline ends. CDR1 and CDR2 (germline): MNHEY, SVGAGI. CDR3 nucleotides: TGTGCCAGCATGCCCAGAGGTCCAGCCCCCGCGCAGTATTTT. It is translated as CASMPRGPAPAQYF.

This chain joins TRBV5-1 and TRBJ1-6; TRBD1 is a possible D gene (6 bases). The CDR3 length is 17 residues. The germline V gene has CDR1 SGHRS and CDR2 YFSETQ. V was clipped by 4 bases and J by 5 bases, with 19 bases between them. Written as DNA, the CDR3 is TGCGCCAGCAGCGTGGACAGCCCTCGATGGGATAATTCACCCCTCCACTTT. This gives the protein CASSVDSPRWDNSPLHF.

This clone has only a few counts. V is TRBV27 and J is TRBJ1-1; 7 bases line up with TRBD1. CDR3 length: 16 amino acids. The V segment lost 7 bases and the J segment 1 base; nucleotides outside the gene matches: 12. Germline V CDR1 and CDR2: MNHEY, SMNVEV (reference sequence). The CDR3 nucleotides are TGTGCCAGCACCGGACGACAGGGCGGTAAGAACACTGAAGCTTTCTTT. Translated, it gives CASTGRQGGKNTEAFF.

The chain links TRBV11-3 to TRBJ1-1; D is perhaps TRBD1 (6 bases). CDR1 and CDR2 (germline): SGHNT, YENEEA. This CDR3 has 15 amino acids. Trimming removed 5 bases from V and 3 bases from J, with 16 bases in between. The DNA of the CDR3 is TGTGCCAGCAGCGCACGGGACGCAGGGGACACTGAAGCTTTCTTT. It is translated as CASSARDAGDTEAFF.

The chain uses TRBV27 and TRBJ1-6; 10 bases line up with TRBD1. The germline CDR1 and CDR2 sequences are MNHEY and SMNVEV (reference sequence). V gave up 5 bases and J gave up 7 bases; unmatched junction bases: 2. The CDR3 consists of 14 residues. The CDR3 DNA reads as TGTGCCAGCAGTGGGGACAGGGGAAATTCACCCCTCCACTTT. Translation: CASSGDRGNSPLHF.

This chain connects TRBV6-4 to TRBJ2-7; 7 positions agree with TRBD1. Trimming removed 4 bases from V and 6 bases from J; junction bases left unmatched: 3. CDR3 length: 12 residues. Germline V gene lookup returns CDR1 MRHNA and CDR2 SNTAGT. CDR3 sequence reads: CASSGNRGEQYV. The CDR3 region has the DNA TGTGCCAGCAGTGGAAACAGGGGCGAGCAGTACGTC.

The rearrangement links TRBV7-2 to TRBJ2-7, with D possibly being TRBD1 (6 bases). This CDR3 is built from 15 residues. Trimming took 1 base from V and 2 from J, leaving 12 bases between them. The germline V gene encodes CDR1 SGHTA and CDR2 FQGNSA. The CDR3 here is CASSLGTGPTYEQYF. The CDR3 coding sequence is TGTGCCAGCAGCTTAGGTACAGGGCCCACCTACGAGCAGTACTTC.

The J gene is TRBJ1-2, the V gene TRBV30; D is unclear. V was clipped by 1 base and J by 3 bases, with 9 bases between them. The CDR3 has 13 amino acids. Germline-derived CDR1 and CDR2 are GTSNPN and SVGIG (reference sequence). CDR3 protein: CAWSASWDYGYTF. The CDR3 bases are TGTGCCTGGAGTGCTAGTTGGGACTATGGCTACACCTTC. The entire variable domain, with the rest obtained from reference TRBV30 and TRBJ1-2, is as follows: SQTIHQWPATLVQPVGSPLSLECTVEGTSNPNLYWYRQAAGRGLQLLFYSVGIGQISSEVPQNLSASRPQDRQFILSSKKLLLSDSGFYLCAWSASWDYGYTFGSGTRLTVV.

The chain is built from TRBV6-4 and TRBJ2-1; tentative D call: TRBD1 (5 bases). Germline lookup yields CDR1 MRHNA and CDR2 SNTAGT. This CDR3 comprises 16 residues. The V gene lost 0 bases and the J gene lost 8 bases, with 17 bases spanning the gap. The CDR3: CASSDSNRGGSDEQFF. CDR3 bases: TGTGCCAGCAGTGACTCGAATAGGGGCGGTTCGGATGAGCAGTTCTTC.

The chain couples TRBV11-3 to TRBJ2-1; 12 bases are a match to TRBD2. Germline V gene lookup returns CDR1 SGHNT and CDR2 YENEEA. The CDR3 is 16 residues long. After removal of 5 bases from V and 4 bases from J, the junction contained 6 bases not matched to a gene. The CDR3 here is CASSLRTSGIYNEQFF. The CDR3 DNA reads TGTGCCAGCAGCCTACGGACTAGCGGGATTTACAATGAGCAGTTCTTC.

Details on this clone: Other DNA sequences from this sample encode an identical CDR3 as well. The V and J genes are TRBV30 and TRBJ2-5, with a tentative D call TRBD2 (7 bases). The germline V gene has CDR1 GTSNPN and CDR2 SVGIG (reference sequence). CDR3 length equals 14 residues. Between the trimmed V and J ends, which lost 0 bases and 4 bases, there was a span of 12 bases. CDR3 nucleotides: TGTGCCTGGAGTGTGAGGGGGGGAATAGAGACCCAGTACTTC. This translates into CAWSVRGGIETQYF.

The rearrangement uses TRBV11-3 and TRBJ2-5; 11 bases agree with TRBD2. Looked up from germline, CDR1 is SGHNT and CDR2 is YENEEA. V shed 2 bases and J 5 bases; nucleotides not matched to a gene: 1. CDR3 length equals 14 residues. CDR3 in amino acids: CASSLLAGGETQYF. In nucleotides, the CDR3 is TGTGCCAGCAGCTTACTAGCGGGGGGTGAGACCCAGTACTTC.